The clone carrying this T cell receptor beta chain was counted at least ten times. The antigen is unknown. Each patient came to thyroid surgery without any prior treatment (of any kind). Original data processing: Building a distant-metastasis classifier for papillary thyroid cancer drew on CDR3 differences across clinicopathological groups. TCRdb ran MiXCR on the PCR reads. The V and J calls and clone size come from TCRdb's table, not from the authors' own analysis. The sample has tens of thousands of clones, 10% to 15% seen once. The data were taken from a study of metastatic and nonmetastatic thyroid tumors. As for the study in general: The study looked at repertoires side by side in blood and in tumor or nodule tissue from malignant and benign thyroid patients. Findings of the study overall: Malignant thyroid tumors reportedly had TCR beta diversity that was significantly higher than in benign nodules, in blood and tumor.

Germline assignment: CDR1 DFQATT and CDR2 SNEGSKA (reference sequence). Trimming removed 8 bases from V and 6 bases from J; junction bases left unmatched: 6. CDR3 length: 12 amino acids. The chain links TRBV20-1 to TRBJ2-4; 8 bases agree with TRBD1. The sequence was collected from a female donor with papillary thyroid cancer or a benign thyroid nodule (not recorded which). Some clones in this sample may be carry-over from other donors' samples. Specimen: blood. CDR3 sequence (DNA): TGCAGTTCCCGGACAGGGATAAACATTCAGTACTTC. The encoded protein is CSSRTGINIQYF.